In its sample, the clone carrying this T cell receptor (beta chain) was seen a few times. No antigen is known for it. The data originate from a study of T-cell memory formation after mild COVID-19. Study-wide findings and caveats: Largely, contracting CD4+ clones fell within CM and EM, and contracting CD8+ clones within EMRA. Clones that shrank (day 15 to 85) were balanced CD4/CD8, whereas later expanders leaned CD4+.

TCRdb analysed the 5' RACE reads with MiXCR anew, one entry per CDR3 protein. The sample includes around 340,000 distinct CDR3 sequences, about 15% seen only once; the top ten take less than 25%. The CDR3 length is 14 residues. In germline, CDR1 is MNHNY, CDR2 SVGAGI (reference sequence). After removal of 6 bases from V and 5 bases from J, the junction contained 6 bases not matched to a gene. The chain carries TRBV6-6 and TRBJ1-4, with 7 bases identical to TRBD1. This clonotype originated in a man younger than 35 who had mild COVID-19 (a few samples of this study predate the infection). Cell type and time point are not known. Sequenced input: PBMCs or a T cell subset sorted from them (not recorded which). Here the CDR3 reads CASSSGQMNEKLFF. In DNA, the CDR3 is TGTGCCAGCAGCTCGGGACAGATGAATGAAAAACTGTTTTTT.